This TCR beta chain is from a study of blood T cell repertoires in COVID-19. The wider study: Specimens from acute and convalescent COVID-19 originated in the United States, Italy and Spain.

This CDR3 region has 13 residues. Trimming took 2 bases from V and 3 from J, leaving 7 bases between them. Germline V lookup: CDR1 MNHEY, CDR2 SVGAGI. In the authors' methods: Quantification of nucleated cells was approximated via reference gene primer amplification. Assay: immunoSEQ multiplex PCR; the TCRdb copy retains only in-frame clones and omits some. The V and J calls and the clone size are those of that table, but D and trimming were determined from the DNA. The table shows 250,000 to 300,000 clones, with more than 85% occurring only once. The sequence was obtained from a man between 18 and 29 years old with active or convalescent COVID-19. The sample was peripheral blood. The chain links TRBV6-5 to TRBJ1-1; no reliable D call. CDR3 residues: CASSYLRDTEAFF. The CDR3 nucleotides are TGTGCCAGCAGTTACCTTAGAGACACTGAAGCTTTCTTT.